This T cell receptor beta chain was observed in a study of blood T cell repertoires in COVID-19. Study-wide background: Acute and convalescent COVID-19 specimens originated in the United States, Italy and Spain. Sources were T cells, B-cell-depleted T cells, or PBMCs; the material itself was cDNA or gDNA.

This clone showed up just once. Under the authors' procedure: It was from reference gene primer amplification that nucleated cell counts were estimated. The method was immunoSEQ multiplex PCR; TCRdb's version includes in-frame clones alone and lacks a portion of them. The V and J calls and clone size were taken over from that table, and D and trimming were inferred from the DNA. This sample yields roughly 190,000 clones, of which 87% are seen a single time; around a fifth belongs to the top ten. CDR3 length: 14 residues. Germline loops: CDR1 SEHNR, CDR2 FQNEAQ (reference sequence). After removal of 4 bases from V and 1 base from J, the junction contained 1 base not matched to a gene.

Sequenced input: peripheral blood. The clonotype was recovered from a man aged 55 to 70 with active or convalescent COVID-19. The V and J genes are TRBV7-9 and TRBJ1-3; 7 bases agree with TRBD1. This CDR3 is CASSSDRSGNTIYF. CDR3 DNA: TGTGCCAGCAGCTCGGACAGGTCTGGAAACACCATATATTTT.